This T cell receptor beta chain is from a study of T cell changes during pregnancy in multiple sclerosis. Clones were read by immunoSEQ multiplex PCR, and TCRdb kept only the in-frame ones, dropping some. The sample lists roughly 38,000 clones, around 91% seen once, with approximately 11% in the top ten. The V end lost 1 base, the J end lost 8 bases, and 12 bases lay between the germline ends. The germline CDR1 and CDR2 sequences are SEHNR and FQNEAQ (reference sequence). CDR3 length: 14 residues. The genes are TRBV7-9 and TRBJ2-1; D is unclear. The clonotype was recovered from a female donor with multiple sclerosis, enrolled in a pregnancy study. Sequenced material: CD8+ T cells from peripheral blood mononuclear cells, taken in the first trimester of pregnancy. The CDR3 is CASSLVGEAHEQFF. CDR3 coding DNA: TGTGCCAGCAGCTTAGTAGGTGAGGCCCATGAGCAGTTCTTC.